The 2 T cell receptor beta chains presented below share a single source sample, sequenced in a study of blood T cell repertoires in COVID-19. Generated by immunoSEQ multiplex PCR, the TCRdb table keeps only in-frame clones and is missing some. The repertoire consists of 150,000 or so clones, with 65% to 85% occurring once and the leading ten covering roughly 5.6%. Sequencing input: PBMCs or T cells enriched from blood (not recorded which). Source of these receptors: a man in his 70s who had been exposed to COVID-19.

V and J are TRBV6-4 and TRBJ1-2, with 7 nucleotides matching TRBD1. After removal of 3 bases from V and 5 bases from J, the junction contained 3 bases not matched to a gene. Germline CDR1 MRHNA, CDR2 SNTAGT. The CDR3 runs to 13 residues. The CDR3 loop is CASSETGTYGYTF. The CDR3 DNA reads TGTGCCAGCAGTGAGACAGGGACGTATGGCTACACCTTC.

The V call is TRBV19, the J call TRBJ2-3; weak D call: TRBD2 (5 bases). CDR1 and CDR2 (germline): LNHDA, SQIVND (reference sequence). The CDR3 is 17 residues long. V lost 6 bases and J lost 0, with 19 bases in between. The CDR3 DNA reads as TGTGCCAGTAGACTGAGAGGCGGGCCGACTAGCACAGATACGCAGTATTTT. As protein: CASRLRGGPTSTDTQYF.